This TCR beta chain was sequenced during a study of blood T cell repertoires in COVID-19. Overall study: T cells, B-cell-depleted T cells, or PBMCs supplied cDNA or gDNA.

The CDR3 is 14 amino acids. The germline V and J ends were trimmed by 0 bases and 4 bases, with 7 bases remaining between them. Germline loops: CDR1 LGHNA, CDR2 YSLEER. All enrollees were about 18 to 90 years old and from about 25 US areas. Clinical histories supplied by participants themselves formed the basis of cohort assignment. This clone has a handful of counts. In the same sample, other DNA sequences code for this CDR3. Per the original methods: The authors estimated nucleated cell counts from reference gene primer amplification. The repertoire was sequenced with immunoSEQ multiplex PCR; TCRdb's copy has only in-frame clones and lacks some. V and J calls and clone size are as listed in that table; D and trimming were resolved from the DNA. This sample has approximately 400,000 clones; around 87% occur once, and the top ten carry 1% to 1.5%.

The TCR was taken from a man younger than 40 who had recovered from COVID-19. The V and J genes are TRBV4-3 and TRBJ1-5; the D gene is possibly TRBD1 (5 bases). The sample comprised PBMCs or T cells enriched from blood (not recorded which). This chain's CDR3 is CASSQEPGNQPQHF. CDR3 nucleotides: TGCGCCAGCAGCCAAGAGCCAGGGAATCAGCCCCAGCATTTT.